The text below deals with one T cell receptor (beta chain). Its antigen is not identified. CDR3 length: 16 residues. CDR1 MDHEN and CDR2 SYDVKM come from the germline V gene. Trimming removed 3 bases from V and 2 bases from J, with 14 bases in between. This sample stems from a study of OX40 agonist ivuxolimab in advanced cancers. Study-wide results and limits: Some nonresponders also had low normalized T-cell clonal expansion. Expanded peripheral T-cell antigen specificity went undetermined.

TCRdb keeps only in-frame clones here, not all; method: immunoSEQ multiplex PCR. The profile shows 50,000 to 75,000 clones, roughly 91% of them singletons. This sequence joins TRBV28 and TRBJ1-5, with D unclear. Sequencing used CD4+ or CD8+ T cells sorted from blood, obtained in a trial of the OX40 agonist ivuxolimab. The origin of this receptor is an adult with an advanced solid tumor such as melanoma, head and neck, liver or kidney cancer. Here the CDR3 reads CASSFRGKSRNQPQHF. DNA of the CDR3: TGTGCCAGCAGTTTTCGGGGAAAGAGTCGCAATCAGCCCCAGCATTTT.